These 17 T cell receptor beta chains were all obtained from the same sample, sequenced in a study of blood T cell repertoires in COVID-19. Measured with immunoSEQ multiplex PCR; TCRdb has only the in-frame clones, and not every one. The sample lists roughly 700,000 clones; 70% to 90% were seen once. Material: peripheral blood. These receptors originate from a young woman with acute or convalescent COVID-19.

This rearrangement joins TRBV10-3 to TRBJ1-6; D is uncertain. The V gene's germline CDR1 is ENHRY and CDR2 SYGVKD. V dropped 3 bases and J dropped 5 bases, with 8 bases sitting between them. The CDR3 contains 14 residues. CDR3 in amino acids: CAISEIRDNSPLHF. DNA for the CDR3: TGTGCCATCAGTGAAATCCGGGATAATTCACCCCTCCACTTT.

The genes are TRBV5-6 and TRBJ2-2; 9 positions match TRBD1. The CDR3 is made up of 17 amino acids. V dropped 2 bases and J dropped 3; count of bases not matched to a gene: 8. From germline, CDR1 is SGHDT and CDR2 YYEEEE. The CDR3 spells CASSFLGQGVDTGELFF. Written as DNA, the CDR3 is TGTGCCAGCAGCTTCTTGGGACAGGGAGTAGACACCGGGGAGCTGTTTTTT.

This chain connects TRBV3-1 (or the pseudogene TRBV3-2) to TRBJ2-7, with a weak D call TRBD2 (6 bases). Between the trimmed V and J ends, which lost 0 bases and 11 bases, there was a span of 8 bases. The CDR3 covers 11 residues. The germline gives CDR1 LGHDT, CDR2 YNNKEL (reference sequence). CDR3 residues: CASSQEGRKYF. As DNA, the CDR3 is TGTGCCAGCAGCCAAGAAGGGAGGAAGTACTTC.

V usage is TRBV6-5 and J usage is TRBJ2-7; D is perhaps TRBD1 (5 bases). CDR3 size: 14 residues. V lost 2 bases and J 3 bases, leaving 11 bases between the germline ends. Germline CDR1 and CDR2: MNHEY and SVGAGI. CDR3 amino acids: CASSYNLDSYEQYF. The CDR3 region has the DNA TGTGCCAGCAGTTACAACCTAGACAGCTACGAGCAGTACTTC.

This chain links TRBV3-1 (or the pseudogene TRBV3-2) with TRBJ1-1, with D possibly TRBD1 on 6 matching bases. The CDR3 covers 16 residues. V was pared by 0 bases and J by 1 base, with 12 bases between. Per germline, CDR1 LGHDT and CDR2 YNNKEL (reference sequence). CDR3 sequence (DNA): TGTGCCAGCAGCCAAGATTTTAGGACAGAGAACACTGAAGCTTTCTTT. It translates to CASSQDFRTENTEAFF.

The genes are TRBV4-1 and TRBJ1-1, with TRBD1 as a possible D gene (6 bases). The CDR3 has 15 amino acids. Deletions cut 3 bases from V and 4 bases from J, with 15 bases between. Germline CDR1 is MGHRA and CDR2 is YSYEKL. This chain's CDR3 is CASSHSQGSVTEAFF. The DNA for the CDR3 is TGCGCCAGCAGCCATTCTCAGGGGAGTGTCACTGAAGCTTTCTTT.

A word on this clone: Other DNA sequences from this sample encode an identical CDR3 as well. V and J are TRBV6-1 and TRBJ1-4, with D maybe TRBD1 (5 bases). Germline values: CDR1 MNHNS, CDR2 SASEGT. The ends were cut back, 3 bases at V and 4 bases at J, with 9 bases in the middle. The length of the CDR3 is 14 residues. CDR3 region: CASSEGGGNEKLFF. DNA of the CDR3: TGTGCCAGCAGTGAGGGGGGAGGTAATGAAAAACTGTTTTTT.

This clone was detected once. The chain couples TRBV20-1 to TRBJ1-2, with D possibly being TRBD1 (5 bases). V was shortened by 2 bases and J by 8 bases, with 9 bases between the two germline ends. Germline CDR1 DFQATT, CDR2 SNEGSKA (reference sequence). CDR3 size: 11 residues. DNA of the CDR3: TGCAGTGCTAGATCAGGGCTAGGCTACACCTTC. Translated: CSARSGLGYTF.

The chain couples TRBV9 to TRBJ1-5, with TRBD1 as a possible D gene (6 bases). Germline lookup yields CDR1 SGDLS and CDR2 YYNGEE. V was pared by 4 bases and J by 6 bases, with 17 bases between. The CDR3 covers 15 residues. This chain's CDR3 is CASSRGDGGGQPQHF. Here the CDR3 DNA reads TGTGCCAGCAGCCGGGGGGACGGGGGCGGTCAGCCCCAGCATTTT. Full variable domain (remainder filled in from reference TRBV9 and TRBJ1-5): DSGVTQTPKHLITATGQRVTLRCSPRSGDLSVYWYQQSLDQGLQFLIQYYNGEERAKGNILERFSAQQFPDLHSELNLSSLELGDSALYFCASSRGDGGGQPQHFGDGTRLSIL.

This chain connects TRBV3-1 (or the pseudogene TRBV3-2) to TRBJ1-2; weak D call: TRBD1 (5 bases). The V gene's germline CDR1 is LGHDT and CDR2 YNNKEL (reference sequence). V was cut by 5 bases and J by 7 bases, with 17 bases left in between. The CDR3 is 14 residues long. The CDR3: CASSSGPQGGGYTF. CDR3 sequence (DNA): TGTGCCAGCAGCTCGGGCCCCCAGGGAGGTGGCTACACCTTC.

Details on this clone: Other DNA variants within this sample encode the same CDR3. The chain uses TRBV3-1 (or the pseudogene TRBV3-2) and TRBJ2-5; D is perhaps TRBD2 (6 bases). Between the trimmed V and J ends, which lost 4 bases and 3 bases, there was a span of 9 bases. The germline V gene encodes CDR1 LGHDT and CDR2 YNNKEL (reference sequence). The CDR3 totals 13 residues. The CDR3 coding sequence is TGTGCCAGCAGCCGCGGACTAAAAGAGACCCAGTACTTC. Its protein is CASSRGLKETQYF.

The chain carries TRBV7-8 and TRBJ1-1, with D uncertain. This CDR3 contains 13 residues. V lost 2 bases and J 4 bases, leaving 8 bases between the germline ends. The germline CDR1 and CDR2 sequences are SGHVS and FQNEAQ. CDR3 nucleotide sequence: TGTGCCAGCAGCTTATCGTCGGGCACTGAAGCTTTCTTT. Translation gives CASSLSSGTEAFF.

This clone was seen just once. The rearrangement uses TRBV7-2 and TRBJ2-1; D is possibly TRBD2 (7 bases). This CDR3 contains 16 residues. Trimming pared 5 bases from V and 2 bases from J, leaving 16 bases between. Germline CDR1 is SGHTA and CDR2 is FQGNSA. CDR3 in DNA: TGTGCCAGCAGCCTTTGGGGGGGCGGACCCTACAATGAGCAGTTCTTC. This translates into CASSLWGGGPYNEQFF.

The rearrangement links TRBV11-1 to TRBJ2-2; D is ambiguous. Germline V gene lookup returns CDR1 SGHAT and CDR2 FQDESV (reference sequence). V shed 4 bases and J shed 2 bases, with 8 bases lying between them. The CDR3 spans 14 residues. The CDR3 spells CASSWADNTGELFF. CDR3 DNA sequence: TGTGCCAGCAGCTGGGCAGATAACACCGGGGAGCTGTTTTTT.

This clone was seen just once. The CDR3 DNA reads as TGTGCCAGCAGTTTTACAGCTGGGGCCAACGTCCTGACTTTC. Its protein is CASSFTAGANVLTF. The chain uses TRBV27 and TRBJ2-6; no clear D. V lost 3 bases and J 2 bases, leaving 5 bases between the germline ends. The length of the CDR3 is 14 residues. Germline-derived CDR1 and CDR2 are MNHEY and SMNVEV (reference sequence). Drawing the rest from reference TRBV27 and TRBJ2-6, the complete variable domain is EAQVTQNPRYLITVTGKKLTVTCSQNMNHEYMSWYRQDPGLGLRQIYYSMNVEVTDKGDVPEGYKVSRKEKRNFPLILESPSPNQTSLYFCASSFTAGANVLTFGAGSRLTVL.

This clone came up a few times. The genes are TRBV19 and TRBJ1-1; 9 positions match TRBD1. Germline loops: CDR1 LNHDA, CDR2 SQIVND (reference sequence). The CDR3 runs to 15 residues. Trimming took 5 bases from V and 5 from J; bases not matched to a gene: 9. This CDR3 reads CASSEDRGGYTEAFF. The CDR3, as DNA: TGTGCCAGTAGTGAAGACAGGGGGGGGTATACTGAAGCTTTCTTT.

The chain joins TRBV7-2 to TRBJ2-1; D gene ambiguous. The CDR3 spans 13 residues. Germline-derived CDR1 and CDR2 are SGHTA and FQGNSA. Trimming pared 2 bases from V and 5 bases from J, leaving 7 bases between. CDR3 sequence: CASSLRIDNEQFF. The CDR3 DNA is TGTGCCAGCAGCTTAAGAATAGACAATGAGCAGTTCTTC. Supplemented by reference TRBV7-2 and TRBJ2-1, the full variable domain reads GAGVSQSPSNKVTEKGKDVELRCDPISGHTALYWYRQSLGQGLEFLIYFQGNSAPDKSGLPSDRFSAERTGGSVSTLTIQRTQQEDSAVYLCASSLRIDNEQFFGPGTRLTVL.